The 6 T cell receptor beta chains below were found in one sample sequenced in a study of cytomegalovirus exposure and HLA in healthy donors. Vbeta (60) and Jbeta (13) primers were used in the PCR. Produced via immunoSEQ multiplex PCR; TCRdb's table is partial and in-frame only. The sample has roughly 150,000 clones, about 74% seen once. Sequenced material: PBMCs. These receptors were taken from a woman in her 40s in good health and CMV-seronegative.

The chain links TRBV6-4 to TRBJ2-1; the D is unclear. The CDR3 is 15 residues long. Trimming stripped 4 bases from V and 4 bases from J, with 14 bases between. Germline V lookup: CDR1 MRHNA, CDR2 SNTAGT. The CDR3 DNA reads TGTGCCAGCAGTGTTGGGCAATACGATTACAATGAGCAGTTCTTC. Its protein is CASSVGQYDYNEQFF.

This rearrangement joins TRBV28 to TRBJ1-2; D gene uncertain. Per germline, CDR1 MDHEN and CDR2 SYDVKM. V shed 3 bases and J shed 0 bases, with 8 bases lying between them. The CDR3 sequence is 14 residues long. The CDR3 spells CASSFPGTNYGYTF. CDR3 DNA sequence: TGTGCCAGCAGTTTCCCGGGGACTAACTATGGCTACACCTTC.

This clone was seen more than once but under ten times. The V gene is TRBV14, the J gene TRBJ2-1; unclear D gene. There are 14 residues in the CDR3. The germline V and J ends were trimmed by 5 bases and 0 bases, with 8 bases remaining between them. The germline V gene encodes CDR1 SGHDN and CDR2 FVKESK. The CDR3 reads CASSFRDSYNEQFF. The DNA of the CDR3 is TGTGCCAGCAGCTTTCGCGACTCCTACAATGAGCAGTTCTTC.

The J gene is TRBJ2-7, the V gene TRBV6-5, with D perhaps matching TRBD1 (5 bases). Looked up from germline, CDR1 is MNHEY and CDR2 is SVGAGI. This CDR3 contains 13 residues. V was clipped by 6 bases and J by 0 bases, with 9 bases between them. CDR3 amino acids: CASRQEDSYEQYF. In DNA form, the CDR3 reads TGTGCCAGCAGACAGGAAGACTCCTACGAGCAGTACTTC.

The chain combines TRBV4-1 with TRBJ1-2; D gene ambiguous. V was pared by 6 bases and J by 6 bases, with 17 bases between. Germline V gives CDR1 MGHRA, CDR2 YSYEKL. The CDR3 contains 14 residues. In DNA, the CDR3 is TGCGCCAGCAGGCATCCGGGAAAGCTGGATGGCTACACCTTC. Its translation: CASRHPGKLDGYTF.

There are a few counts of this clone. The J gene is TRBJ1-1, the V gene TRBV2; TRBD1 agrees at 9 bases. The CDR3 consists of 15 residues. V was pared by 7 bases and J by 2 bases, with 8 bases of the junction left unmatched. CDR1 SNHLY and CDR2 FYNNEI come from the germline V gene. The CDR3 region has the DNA TGTGCCAGCAAGGGAAGGACAGGGGAAAACACTGAAGCTTTCTTT. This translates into CASKGRTGENTEAFF.